The 20 T cell receptor beta chains below were found in one sample sequenced in a study of a mutant IDH1 vaccine in newly diagnosed glioma. Their antigens are not known. The method was immunoSEQ multiplex PCR; TCRdb's version includes in-frame clones alone and lacks a portion of them. There are tens of thousands of clones in the sample; roughly 80% occur only once, and more than 7.5% lies in the top ten. Time point specified: week 11, during vaccination. Topical imiquimod accompanied each vaccine dose, which consisted of 300 ug of mutant IDH1 20-mer peptide. Specimen: PBMCs, collected from a glioma patient whose treatment included an IDH1 peptide vaccine. All receptors come from a woman aged 45-65 years with glioma.

This clone was recorded only once. This sequence joins TRBV5-4 and TRBJ1-6; 7 nucleotides agree with TRBD1. The CDR3 extends over 15 amino acids. In germline, CDR1 is SGHNT, CDR2 YYREEE (reference sequence). Germline trimming cut 2 bases from V and 8 bases from J; bases unmatched to any gene: 7. The chain's CDR3 is CASSFSTGNDSPLHF. The CDR3 bases are TGTGCCAGCAGCTTTTCGACAGGGAATGATTCACCCCTCCACTTT.

This chain joins TRBV4-1 and TRBJ2-6; tentative D call: TRBD2 (7 bases). Germline V lookup: CDR1 MGHRA, CDR2 YSYEKL. The CDR3 consists of 19 residues. The ends were cut back, 6 bases at V and 2 bases at J, with 23 bases in the middle. CDR3 amino acids: CASSPGGGGPLAGANVLTF. The DNA of the CDR3 is TGCGCCAGCAGTCCCGGGGGAGGGGGGCCCCTGGCTGGGGCCAACGTCCTGACTTTC.

The chain links TRBV6-1 to TRBJ2-5; D could derive from TRBD1 or TRBD2 (6 bases each). Germline assignment: CDR1 MNHNS and CDR2 SASEGT. Trimming removed 8 bases from V and 4 bases from J, with 11 bases in between. The CDR3 has 12 residues. The CDR3 reads CASVGGGETQYF. The CDR3 DNA is TGTGCCAGCGTAGGGGGAGGAGAGACCCAGTACTTC.

The rearrangement joins TRBV7-3 to TRBJ1-2, with TRBD1 identical over 12 bases. Germline V gives CDR1 SGHTA, CDR2 FQGTGA. J lost 6 bases, V lost 5 bases, and 4 bases had no gene match. CDR3 length: 14 residues. CDR3 sequence reads: CASSPGQGADGYTF. The DNA of the CDR3 is TGTGCCAGCAGCCCGGGACAGGGGGCGGATGGCTACACCTTC.

The rearrangement uses TRBV6-6 and TRBJ1-6; D is unclear. The germline V gene has CDR1 MNHNY and CDR2 SVGAGI (reference sequence). V gave up 6 bases and J gave up 7 bases, with 10 bases separating them. The length of the CDR3 is 13 residues. Here the CDR3 reads CASRNGLNSPLHF. In DNA form, the CDR3 reads TGTGCCAGCAGAAACGGGCTAAATTCACCCCTCCACTTT.

The chain uses TRBV2 and TRBJ1-2; possible D gene TRBD1, 6 bases. The V gene's germline CDR1 is SNHLY and CDR2 FYNNEI. This CDR3 comprises 14 residues. V lost 0 bases and J 3 bases, leaving 8 bases between the germline ends. DNA of the CDR3: TGTGCCAGCAGTGAAGCGGCAGGGGACTATGGCTACACCTTC. Its protein is CASSEAAGDYGYTF.

This clone was seen a handful of times. The genes are TRBV4-1 and TRBJ2-7; weak D call: TRBD2 (5 bases). V lost 0 bases, J lost 4 bases, and 7 bases lay in between. Germline loops: CDR1 MGHRA, CDR2 YSYEKL. This CDR3 has 13 residues. The CDR3 protein is CASSQDSGYEQYF. The CDR3 DNA follows: TGCGCCAGCAGCCAAGACTCGGGGTACGAGCAGTACTTC.

This chain links TRBV13 with TRBJ1-2, with a tentative D call TRBD1 (5 bases). Germline-derived CDR1 and CDR2 are PRHDT and FYEKMQ (reference sequence). Trimming removed 4 bases from V and 5 bases from J, with 14 bases in between. The CDR3 contains 14 residues. CDR3 residues: CASSSSGDVYGYTF. CDR3 nucleotide sequence: TGTGCCAGCAGCTCCTCCGGGGACGTTTATGGCTACACCTTC. Variable domain in full (rest from reference TRBV13 and TRBJ1-2): AAGVIQSPRHLIKEKRETATLKCYPIPRHDTVYWYQQGPGQDPQFLISFYEKMQSDKGSIPDRFSAQQFSDYHSELNMSSLELGDSALYFCASSSSGDVYGYTFGSGTRLTVV.

V is TRBV5-8 and J is TRBJ2-5; 7 nucleotides agree with TRBD2. Germline CDR1 reads SGHTS; CDR2 reads YDEGEE. There are 15 residues in the CDR3. V shed 4 bases, J shed 2 bases, and the junction held 8 bases outside the gene matches. This CDR3 is CASSGRDADQETQYF. In nucleotides, the CDR3 is TGTGCCAGCAGCGGGAGGGATGCGGATCAAGAGACCCAGTACTTC.

This CDR3 is CASSQEGQGGLGYGYTF. DNA for the CDR3: TGTGCCAGCAGCCAGGAGGGACAGGGGGGGTTGGGCTATGGCTACACCTTC. The chain is built from TRBV4-2 and TRBJ1-2, with 11 nucleotides matching TRBD1. Losses at the gene ends were 3 bases for V and 4 bases for J; bases not matched to a gene: 10. There are 17 residues in the CDR3. Germline V gives CDR1 LGHNA, CDR2 YNFKEQ.

The chain links TRBV4-1 to TRBJ2-7; D ambiguous. Germline V gene sequence: CDR1 MGHRA, CDR2 YSYEKL. Trimming cost V 1 base and J 3 bases, with 10 bases left between them. The CDR3 totals 14 residues. The CDR3 sequence: CASSQGGSIYEQYF. Here the CDR3 DNA reads TGCGCCAGCAGCCAAGGCGGCAGCATCTACGAGCAGTACTTC.

This rearrangement joins TRBV5-1 to TRBJ2-6, with a possible D match to TRBD1 (6 bases). From germline, CDR1 is SGHRS and CDR2 YFSETQ. The CDR3 sequence is 16 residues long. Trimming removed 1 base from V and 2 bases from J, with 10 bases in between. CDR3 protein: CASSLQGLAGANVLTF. As DNA, the CDR3 is TGCGCCAGCAGCTTGCAGGGGTTAGCTGGGGCCAACGTCCTGACTTTC.

The rearrangement links TRBV9 to TRBJ2-3; D not resolved. This CDR3 contains 13 residues. Trimming stripped 3 bases from V and 2 bases from J, with 7 bases between. Germline lookup yields CDR1 SGDLS and CDR2 YYNGEE. Written as DNA, the CDR3 is TGTGCCAGCAGCGAAAGATTCACAGATACGCAGTATTTT. Its translation is CASSERFTDTQYF.

The chain joins TRBV5-5 to TRBJ1-6; 7 bases are shared with TRBD1. The trim removed 3 bases at V and 6 bases at J, leaving 3 bases unmatched. Germline V CDR1 and CDR2: SGHKS, YYEKEE (reference sequence). The CDR3 is 14 amino acids. The CDR3 region is CASSYGQVNSPLHF. The DNA for the CDR3 is TGTGCCAGCAGCTATGGACAGGTTAATTCACCCCTCCACTTT.

This chain uses TRBV5-6 with TRBJ1-1, with D unclear. V was shortened by 1 base and J by 1 base, with 8 bases between the two germline ends. The CDR3 sequence is 14 residues long. CDR1 SGHDT and CDR2 YYEEEE come from the germline V gene. The CDR3, as DNA: TGTGCCAGCAGCTTGTGGTGGGAGAACACTGAAGCTTTCTTT. Translating gives CASSLWWENTEAFF.

In its sample, this clone was seen once. The V gene is TRBV19, the J gene TRBJ1-1; 8 bases line up with TRBD1. J was trimmed by 10 bases and V by 3 bases; bases with no gene match: 10. This CDR3 is 14 amino acids long. CDR1 and CDR2 from the germline V gene are LNHDA and SQIVND (reference sequence). For the CDR3, the DNA is TGTGCCAGTAGTATTCCAGGGGGCGCGGGTGGAGCTTTCTTT. Translated: CASSIPGGAGGAFF.

The chain recombines TRBV18 with TRBJ1-1; a possible D gene is TRBD1 (5 bases). The germline V gene encodes CDR1 KGHSH and CDR2 LQKENI. V was pared by 3 bases and J by 6 bases, with 8 bases between. This CDR3 has 12 amino acids. The CDR3 loop reads CASSPQQAEAFF. DNA of the CDR3: TGTGCCAGCTCACCTCAACAGGCTGAAGCTTTCTTT.

J is TRBJ2-2 and V is TRBV7-8; 11 bases are shared with TRBD2. There are 16 residues in the CDR3. Germline CDR1 is SGHVS and CDR2 is FQNEAQ. The junction had 9 bases not matched to a gene; V was cut back by 5 bases and J by 7 bases. CDR3 sequence reads: CASSPTSGGVGGELFF. CDR3 nucleotide sequence: TGTGCCAGCAGCCCAACTAGCGGGGGTGTTGGCGGGGAGCTGTTTTTT. Using reference TRBV7-8 and TRBJ2-2 for the parts outside the CDR3, the full variable domain is GAGVSQSPRYKVAKRGQDVALRCDPISGHVSLFWYQQALGQGPEFLTYFQNEAQLDKSGLPSDRFFAERPEGSVSTLKIQRTQQEDSAVYLCASSPTSGGVGGELFFGEGSRLTVL.

The CDR3: CASSAETGGSPLHF. CDR3 coding DNA: TGTGCCAGCAGTGCGGAGACAGGGGGGTCACCCCTCCACTTT. This rearrangement joins TRBV6-1 to TRBJ1-6; 9 positions match TRBD1. Trimming at V came to 4 bases and at J to 10 bases, leaving 5 bases not matched to a gene. This CDR3 has 14 residues. Germline CDR1 MNHNS, CDR2 SASEGT.

V gene TRBV6-5 combines with J gene TRBJ2-7; TRBD1 is a possible D gene (5 bases). Deletions cut 6 bases from V and 5 bases from J, with 14 bases between. CDR1 is MNHEY and CDR2 is SVGAGI in the germline V gene. This CDR3 has 13 residues. CDR3 amino acids: CASRRGSDDEQYF. CDR3 nucleotides: TGTGCCAGCAGAAGGGGAAGTGACGACGAGCAGTACTTC.